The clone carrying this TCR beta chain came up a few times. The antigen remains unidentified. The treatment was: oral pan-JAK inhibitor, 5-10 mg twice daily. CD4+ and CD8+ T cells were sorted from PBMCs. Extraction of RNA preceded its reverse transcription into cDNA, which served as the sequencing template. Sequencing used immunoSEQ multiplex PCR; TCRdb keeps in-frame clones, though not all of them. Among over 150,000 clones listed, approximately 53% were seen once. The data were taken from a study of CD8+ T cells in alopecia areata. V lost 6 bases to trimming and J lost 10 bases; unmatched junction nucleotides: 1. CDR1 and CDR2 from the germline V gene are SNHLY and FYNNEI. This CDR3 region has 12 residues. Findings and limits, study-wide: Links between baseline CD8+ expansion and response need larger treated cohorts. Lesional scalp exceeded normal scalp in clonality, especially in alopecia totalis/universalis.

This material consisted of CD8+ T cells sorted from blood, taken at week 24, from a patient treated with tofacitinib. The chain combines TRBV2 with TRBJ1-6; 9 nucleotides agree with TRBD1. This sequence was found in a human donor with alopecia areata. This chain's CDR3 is CASRTGGSPLHF. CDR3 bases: TGTGCCAGCAGGACAGGGGGGTCACCCCTCCACTTT. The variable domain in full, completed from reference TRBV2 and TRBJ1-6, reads EPEVTQTPSHQVTQMGQEVILRCVPISNHLYFYWYRQILGQKVEFLVSFYNNEISEKSEIFDDQFSVERPDGSNFTLKIRSTKLEDSAMYFCASRTGGSPLHFGNGTRLTVT.